This entry features one TCR beta chain sequence. Its antigen remains unknown. The sequenced template was cDNA made from the entire isolated RNA. Clones were read by immunoSEQ multiplex PCR, and TCRdb kept only the in-frame ones, dropping some. This sample has about 930,000 clones, with about a sixth found just once. These data come from a study of beta chain features in type 1 diabetes. Study findings and constraints: Amplification by PCR could prefer shorter templates, with the same effect in patients and controls. At VDJ recombination sites, type 1 diabetes patients had fewer insertions and more deleted nucleotides.

This CDR3 contains 15 residues. The V and J ends lost 5 bases and 4 bases, in that order; junction bases with no gene match: 4. The germline CDR1 and CDR2 sequences are MNHEY and SVGAGI. Sequenced input: naive CD4+ T cells from blood. The origin of this receptor is a woman aged 18-30 years in good health. This chain links TRBV6-5 with TRBJ2-7, with 14 positions matching TRBD2. The CDR3 region is CASSHRLAGGYEQYF. The CDR3 bases are TGTGCCAGCAGTCACCGACTAGCGGGAGGGTACGAGCAGTACTTC.